These 18 T cell receptor beta chains were sequenced from one sample in a study of blood T cell repertoires in COVID-19 (dated by TCRdb to 2020 to 2021). The library was made by the immunoSEQ multiplex PCR assay. TCRdb holds this immuneACCESS table with in-frame rearrangements only. Some clones are missing; in checked studies, unresolved V genes explain under half, and the rest has no known cause. This sample is represented by some 230,000 clones; 84% of them were singletons. Clones ranked in the top ten supply roughly 2.4% of the sample. The sequenced sample was peripheral blood. Receptor source: a woman aged 60-70 years with acute or convalescent COVID-19.

This chain uses TRBV19 with TRBJ1-4, with D possibly being TRBD1 (6 bases). This CDR3 is 13 amino acids long. The V and J ends lost 9 bases and 6 bases respectively, with 14 bases between them. Germline V gene lookup returns CDR1 LNHDA and CDR2 SQIVND (reference sequence). The CDR3 sequence: CASRGGNYEKLFF. The CDR3 region has the DNA TGTGCCAGCAGGGGTGGTAATTATGAAAAACTGTTTTTT.

CDR3 sequence (DNA): TGTGCCAGCAGTCGGCGGCCCCTATTACCCGGACAGGGAGACGCCTATAATTCACCCCTCCACTTT. It codes for CASSRRPLLPGQGDAYNSPLHF. V usage is TRBV2 and J usage is TRBJ1-6; 8 bases align to TRBD1. Losses at the gene ends were 5 bases for V and 2 bases for J; bases not matched to a gene: 23. The germline CDR1 and CDR2 sequences are SNHLY and FYNNEI. The CDR3 totals 22 residues.

This clone was detected only once. The rearrangement joins TRBV19 to TRBJ1-2, with no clear D. The CDR3 has 11 amino acids. The V gene's germline CDR1 is LNHDA and CDR2 SQIVND (reference sequence). Trimming shortened V by 8 bases and J by 8 bases, and 12 bases separated the two germline ends. The CDR3 DNA reads TGTGCCAGTCATCAGACGGGAGGCTACACCTTC. Translated: CASHQTGGYTF.

This clone was picked up one time. The chain joins TRBV11-2 to TRBJ2-2, with a possible D match to TRBD1 (6 bases). CDR3 size: 14 residues. V shed 6 bases and J shed 3 bases, with 11 bases lying between them. Germline loops: CDR1 SGHAT, CDR2 FQNNGV. This chain's CDR3 is CASRFGQHTGELFF. The CDR3 DNA is TGTGCCAGCAGATTTGGACAGCACACCGGGGAGCTGTTTTTT. Supplemented by reference TRBV11-2 and TRBJ2-2, the full variable domain reads EAGVAQSPRYKIIEKRQSVAFWCNPISGHATLYWYQQILGQGPKLLIQFQNNGVVDDSQLPKDRFSAERLKGVDSTLKIQPAKLEDSAVYLCASRFGQHTGELFFGEGSRLTVL.

This clone has just a few counts. The chain joins TRBV11-2 to TRBJ1-2; 7 positions agree with TRBD1. This CDR3 is 14 amino acids long. Germline values: CDR1 SGHAT, CDR2 FQNNGV. V lost 4 bases, J lost 6 bases, and 8 bases stayed unmatched. CDR3 DNA: TGTGCCAGCAGCTCTAGCCCCACAGGGGATGGCTACACCTTC. It yields the protein CASSSSPTGDGYTF.

The genes are TRBV7-2 and TRBJ1-1, with 11 bases fitting TRBD1. V lost 5 bases, J lost 0 bases, and 5 bases stayed unmatched. The CDR3 is 16 residues long. The germline V gene has CDR1 SGHTA and CDR2 FQGNSA. The CDR3 loop is CASSQDRGRVNTEAFF. CDR3 in DNA: TGTGCCAGCAGCCAGGACAGGGGGCGAGTGAACACTGAAGCTTTCTTT.

This clone was picked up one time. V is TRBV6-4 and J is TRBJ2-1; 8 bases fit TRBD2. The CDR3 covers 15 residues. Germline-derived CDR1 and CDR2 are MRHNA and SNTAGT. V gave up 4 bases and J gave up 7 bases; unmatched junction bases: 9. The CDR3 DNA follows: TGTGCCAGCAGTGTCAACGGGGGGGTAGGGAATGAGCAGTTCTTC. Translation: CASSVNGGVGNEQFF.

This clone was detected a few times. The gene calls are TRBV28 and TRBJ1-2; 9 positions match TRBD1. Germline lookup yields CDR1 MDHEN and CDR2 SYDVKM. V lost 5 bases to trimming and J lost 0 bases; unmatched junction nucleotides: 7. CDR3 length: 16 residues. The CDR3: CASSHGTGPPNYGYTF. CDR3 coding DNA: TGTGCCAGCAGTCATGGGACAGGGCCACCTAACTATGGCTACACCTTC.

The chain joins TRBV3-1 (or the pseudogene TRBV3-2) to TRBJ1-1; TRBD1 matches at 8 bases. V lost 2 bases, J lost 1 base, and 3 bases stayed unmatched. The CDR3 covers 15 residues. CDR1 and CDR2 (germline): LGHDT, YNNKEL (reference sequence). The CDR3: CASSQNTGGNTEAFF. CDR3 nucleotides: TGTGCCAGCAGCCAAAATACAGGGGGGAACACTGAAGCTTTCTTT.

The rearrangement uses TRBV30 and TRBJ2-2; tentative D call: TRBD2 (6 bases). This CDR3 is 15 amino acids long. Trimming removed 2 bases at V and 2 bases at J, with 12 bases between. Germline V gene sequence: CDR1 GTSNPN, CDR2 SVGIG (reference sequence). The chain's CDR3 is CAWSPGTGNTGELFF. The CDR3 nucleotides are TGTGCCTGGAGTCCTGGGACTGGAAACACCGGGGAGCTGTTTTTT. Full variable domain (rest looked up from reference TRBV30 and TRBJ2-2): SQTIHQWPATLVQPVGSPLSLECTVEGTSNPNLYWYRQAAGRGLQLLFYSVGIGQISSEVPQNLSASRPQDRQFILSSKKLLLSDSGFYLCAWSPGTGNTGELFFGEGSRLTVL.

This sequence joins TRBV7-2 and TRBJ2-7, with D possibly being TRBD2 (7 bases). Germline V lookup: CDR1 SGHTA, CDR2 FQGNSA. The CDR3 length is 14 residues. Trimming shortened V by 8 bases and J by 3 bases, and 17 bases separated the two germline ends. Here the CDR3 DNA reads TGTGCCAGCGGTAGGGGGGGGTCCAACTACGAGCAGTACTTC. It specifies CASGRGGSNYEQYF.

The V gene is TRBV5-1, the J gene TRBJ1-4; TRBD1 might be the D (5 bases). CDR1 is SGHRS, CDR2 YFSETQ, per germline. The CDR3 totals 15 residues. V gave up 4 bases and J gave up 7 bases, with 17 bases separating them. The CDR3 spells CASSLPTGVGEKLFF. CDR3 nucleotides: TGCGCCAGCAGCCTGCCTACGGGGGTGGGTGAAAAACTGTTTTTT.

V usage is TRBV25-1 and J usage is TRBJ1-6; D remains ambiguous. The V end lost 4 bases, the J end lost 1 base, and 5 bases lay between the germline ends. The CDR3 runs 14 residues. The germline V gene has CDR1 MGHDK and CDR2 SYGVNS. The CDR3 is CASSGESYNSPLHF. In DNA, the CDR3 is TGTGCCAGCAGTGGGGAGTCCTATAATTCACCCCTCCACTTT.

This chain joins TRBV5-8 and TRBJ2-4; 7 bases fit TRBD1. V trimming: 1 base; J trimming: 2 bases; junction bases outside the gene matches: 0. The CDR3 length is 14 residues. Germline V gives CDR1 SGHTS, CDR2 YDEGEE. The CDR3 nucleotides read TGTGCCAGCAGCTTGAGGGGGCCCAAAAACATTCAGTACTTC. This encodes CASSLRGPKNIQYF.

V gene TRBV9 combines with J gene TRBJ1-1, with D perhaps matching TRBD1 (6 bases). V was cut by 4 bases and J by 5 bases, with 15 bases left in between. There are 14 residues in the CDR3. From germline, CDR1 is SGDLS and CDR2 YYNGEE. Here the CDR3 reads CASSKGGESTEAFF. CDR3 coding DNA: TGTGCCAGCAGCAAAGGGGGGGAGTCGACTGAAGCTTTCTTT.

The genes are TRBV5-5 and TRBJ1-4, with no clear D. The length of the CDR3 is 13 residues. V lost 3 bases and J 5 bases, leaving 8 bases between the germline ends. CDR1 SGHKS and CDR2 YYEKEE come from the germline V gene (reference sequence). CDR3 DNA: TGTGCCAGCAGCTCCCGTGTCAATGAAAAACTGTTTTTT. Amino acid sequence: CASSSRVNEKLFF.

The CDR3 reads CASTPGPAGSQYF. CDR3 DNA sequence: TGTGCCAGCACGCCAGGGCCAGCGGGGTCCCAGTACTTC. The J gene is TRBJ2-5, the V gene TRBV2, with TRBD2 matching 7 bases. This CDR3 spans 13 amino acids. Germline V lookup: CDR1 SNHLY, CDR2 FYNNEI. J was trimmed by 9 bases and V by 7 bases; bases with no gene match: 11.

A few counts support this clone. The J gene is TRBJ1-1, the V gene TRBV27; D is ambiguous. The CDR3 covers 14 residues. The germline V and J ends were trimmed by 2 bases and 0 bases, with 7 bases remaining between them. In germline, CDR1 is MNHEY, CDR2 SMNVEV (reference sequence). CDR3 nucleotide sequence: TGTGCCAGCAGTTTAACACATCTGAACACTGAAGCTTTCTTT. Translation: CASSLTHLNTEAFF.